The rows below give T cell receptor beta chains drawn from one sample of a study of T-cell reconstitution after alpha-beta-depleted transplantation in children. Each CDR3 protein is one row after TCRdb ran MiXCR on the PCR reads. This table has 540,000 or so distinct CDR3 sequences, 23% appearing once. This specimen consisted of PBMCs, mostly from graft donor cells, obtained 360 days after TCRalphabeta/CD19-depleted stem cell transplant. These receptors were collected from a boy under three years old who had a stem cell transplant for acute myeloid leukemia, so the T cells may come from the graft donor. Each CDR3 is given with its conserved first and last residue. Each record gives: D gene, V gene, clone size, CDR3 length, J gene, CDR3 DNA, CDR3 protein. D genes are given only for firm matches. Size values are once, few and many counts, or a class for expanded clones, and some rows have none.

-	TRBV6-5	many	14	TRBJ1-2	TGTGCCAGCAGTTACTCGAGGGCCCTCTATGGCTACACCTTC	CASSYSRALYGYTF
-	TRBV7-2	many	15	TRBJ2-7	TGTGCCAGCAGCTTAGAAAGGGGTCACTCCTACGAGCAGTACTTC	CASSLERGHSYEQYF
-	TRBV13	few	13	TRBJ2-1	TGTGCCAGCAGCTTAGACGGTTTCCATGAGCAGTTCTTC	CASSLDGFHEQFF
-	TRBV27	few	12	TRBJ2-3	TGTGCCAGCAGGCGTTTCCCAGATACGCAGTATTTT	CASRRFPDTQYF
TRBD2	TRBV5-6	few	15	TRBJ2-5	TGTGCCAGCAGCGGGGGACTAGCCTTAAGAGAGACCCAGTACTTC	CASSGGLALRETQYF
-	TRBV20-1	-	15	TRBJ1-6	TGCAGTGCTACTCCGGACAGAAACTTCAATTCACCCCTCCACTTT	CSATPDRNFNSPLHF
-	TRBV12-3/TRBV12-4	once	16	TRBJ2-7	TGTGCCAGCAGCGGACGGTGGGGACGGTACTCCTACGAGCAGTACTTC	CASSGRWGRYSYEQYF
-	TRBV20-1	-	14	TRBJ1-1	TGCAGTGCTCCCCGCCCCATAGGAGGAACTGAAGCTTTCTTT	CSAPRPIGGTEAFF
TRBD2	TRBV20-1	-	14	TRBJ2-3	TGCAGTGGACTGGACGGGGGGGCCGGGGATACGCAGTATTTT	CSGLDGGAGDTQYF
-	TRBV4-1	-	15	TRBJ2-1	TGCGCCAGCAGCCAAGATAGGACTGTCTACAATGAGCAGTTCTTC	CASSQDRTVYNEQFF
-	TRBV7-7	many	13	TRBJ2-5	TGTGCCAGCAGCCGCGGGGACACTGGGACCCAGTACTTC	CASSRGDTGTQYF
TRBD1	TRBV6-2/TRBV6-3	few	14	TRBJ2-4	TGTGCCAGCAGCAACACGTTCCGGGACAGTCGTGAGTACTTC	CASSNTFRDSREYF
TRBD1	TRBV12-5	-	16	TRBJ2-2	TGTGCTAGTGGTTTGGGACTGACAGGGGACACCGGGGAGCTGTTTTTT	CASGLGLTGDTGELFF
-	TRBV6-5	-	12	TRBJ1-2	TGTGCCAGCAGTCACAGGGAGCGTGGCTACACCTTC	CASSHRERGYTF
-	TRBV12-3/TRBV12-4	-	18	TRBJ1-1	TGTGCCAGCAGTTTAAGTTTTGAGGGCTTCAGTGGGAACACTGAAGCTTTCTTT	CASSLSFEGFSGNTEAFF
TRBD1	TRBV9	-	14	TRBJ2-7	TGTGCCAGCAGCCCGGGACAGGGGGTGGACGAGCAGTACTTC	CASSPGQGVDEQYF
-	TRBV20-1	many	17	TRBJ2-7	TGCAGTGCTAGAGATCAGGAGGCTCCGTACGGAGACTACGAGCAGTACTTC	CSARDQEAPYGDYEQYF
-	TRBV20-1	many	15	TRBJ2-5	TGCAGTGCTAGAGATCAGAGAGGTCCAGGGGAGACCCAGTACTTC	CSARDQRGPGETQYF
-	TRBV7-2	many	14	TRBJ1-5	TGTGCCAGCAGCTTTAAAGTCGGTGGCCAGCCCCAGCATTTT	CASSFKVGGQPQHF
-	TRBV2	few	13	TRBJ2-7	TGTGCCAGCAGGGGACTGGCTACCTACGAGCAGTACTTC	CASRGLATYEQYF
TRBD2	TRBV12-3/TRBV12-4	many	15	TRBJ2-1	TGTGCCAGCAGCGAGACTAGCGGGGGGGCGTATGAGCAGTTCTTC	CASSETSGGAYEQFF
-	TRBV6-1	many	13	TRBJ1-5	TGTGCCAGCAGTGAACAGAGGGATCAGCCCCAGCATTTT	CASSEQRDQPQHF
-	TRBV27	-	19	TRBJ2-6	TGTGCCAGCAGTCCGCTAATATGGGACGGCCGTTCTGGGGCCAACGTCCTGACTTTC	CASSPLIWDGRSGANVLTF
-	TRBV20-1	-	16	TRBJ2-2	TGCAGTGCGGAGAGGTACGGGGGCGAAGGCACCGGGGAGCTGTTTTTT	CSAERYGGEGTGELFF
-	TRBV12-3/TRBV12-4	-	14	TRBJ2-5	TGTGCCAGCAGTCCCCCCCGAGGTCTTCAGACCCAGTACTTC	CASSPPRGLQTQYF
-	TRBV27	many	13	TRBJ2-3	TGTGCCAGCACGGGGAGGAGCACAGATACGCAGTATTTT	CASTGRSTDTQYF
-	TRBV12-3/TRBV12-4	-	13	TRBJ2-2	TGTGCCAGCAGTTTAGCCGAGACCGGGGAGCTGTTTTTT	CASSLAETGELFF
-	TRBV18	-	16	TRBJ2-7	TGTGCCAGCTCACCACAAGAAGGGGGGAGCTCCTACGAGCAGTACTTC	CASSPQEGGSSYEQYF
TRBD1	TRBV15	many	18	TRBJ2-1	TGTGCCACCAGCAGCAACAGGGGACACCTCAGCTCCTACAATGAGCAGTTCTTC	CATSSNRGHLSSYNEQFF
TRBD1	TRBV20-1	-	13	TRBJ2-2	TGCAGTGCTCGACAGGGGGGGACCGGGGAGCTGTTTTTT	CSARQGGTGELFF
TRBD1	TRBV29-1	few	13	TRBJ2-5	TGCAGCGTTCCTGGACAGGGGACGGAGACCCAGTACTTC	CSVPGQGTETQYF
-	TRBV20-1	-	14	TRBJ2-7	TGCAGTGCTAGGAGGCTGACCGTACCCTACGAGCAGTACTTC	CSARRLTVPYEQYF
TRBD2	TRBV12-3/TRBV12-4	-	16	TRBJ2-7	TGTGCCAGCAGTTTTGGTCTCGGACTAGCGGGGAACGAGCAGTACTTC	CASSFGLGLAGNEQYF
TRBD2	TRBV2	-	16	TRBJ2-2	TGTGCCCGCTGTCCGGGGGGGGCCACGAACACCGGGGAGCTGTTTTTT	CARCPGGATNTGELFF
-	TRBV12-3/TRBV12-4	-	12	TRBJ2-1	TGTGCCAGCAGTACCAAAGGGGGGGAGCAGTTCTTC	CASSTKGGEQFF
TRBD1	TRBV12-3/TRBV12-4	-	13	TRBJ2-1	TGTGCCAGCAGCCCGACAGGGGTCAATGAGCAGTTCTTC	CASSPTGVNEQFF
-	TRBV29-1	many	12	TRBJ2-7	TGCAGCGTTGAAGATCTCGTTTACGAGCAGTACTTC	CSVEDLVYEQYF
TRBD2	TRBV27	few	17	TRBJ2-1	TGTGCCAGCAGTTTATCAGTCCTGGGACTAGGCGACGGTGAGCAGTTCTTC	CASSLSVLGLGDGEQFF
TRBD1	TRBV12-3/TRBV12-4	few	14	TRBJ2-7	TGTGCCAGCAGTTCAGGGGACAGACCCTACGAGCAGTACTTC	CASSSGDRPYEQYF
TRBD1	TRBV19	-	19	TRBJ2-3	TGTGCCAGTAGTATTATGCTGGACAGGGGGCTGGGAAGCACAGATACGCAGTATTTT	CASSIMLDRGLGSTDTQYF
TRBD1	TRBV7-2	few	16	TRBJ2-1	TGTGCCAGCAGCCCGTGGACAGGCGTAGCCTACAATGAGCAGTTCTTC	CASSPWTGVAYNEQFF
TRBD2	TRBV2	many	17	TRBJ2-1	TGTGCCAGCAGTGCCCTAGCGGGGCGGGTTCAGAGGAATGAGCAGTTCTTC	CASSALAGRVQRNEQFF
TRBD1	TRBV29-1	many	14	TRBJ2-5	TGCAGCGTCGTCCCTGGGACAGGCCAAGAGACCCAGTACTTC	CSVVPGTGQETQYF
-	TRBV10-3	-	15	TRBJ2-5	TGTGCCATCAAAGCCGGCGGGACAAGACAAGAGACCCAGTACTTC	CAIKAGGTRQETQYF
-	TRBV6-2/TRBV6-3	few	11	TRBJ2-2	TGTGCCATTTCCAGGACCGGGGAGCTGTTTTTT	CAISRTGELFF
-	TRBV9	many	14	TRBJ2-7	TGTGCCAGCAGTGAGACAGGAGGCTCCTACGAGCAGTACTTC	CASSETGGSYEQYF